Below, 6 T cell receptor beta chains from the same sample are listed, as sequenced in a study of CD8+ T cells in alopecia areata listed by TCRdb under 2018. The time point label on this specimen signifies: baseline before oral tofacitinib. Receptor libraries were prepared by the immunoSEQ multiplex PCR assay. RNA was extracted from all samples and reverse transcribed into cDNA, which served as template for TCR sequencing. TCRdb re-hosts the immuneACCESS table, in-frame sequences only. Its copies lack some clones; in the studies checked, an unresolved V gene accounts for under half of them, and the cause for the rest is not known. Counted in this sample were 150,000 to 160,000 clones; 45% to 60% of them appeared once. The ten largest clones add up to approximately 19% of the sample. The sample in question was CD8+ T cells sorted from blood, obtained at week 0. All receptors come from a human donor with alopecia areata.

This clone turned up a few times. The V call is TRBV7-9, the J call TRBJ1-1; D is ambiguous. This CDR3 spans 17 amino acids. Trimming removed 4 bases from V and 3 bases from J, with 21 bases in between. Germline CDR1 SEHNR, CDR2 FQNEAQ (reference sequence). CDR3 in DNA: TGTGCCAGCAGCTCCCCCGGTGGCGGGTATTGGGACACTGAAGCTTTCTTT. Its translation: CASSSPGGGYWDTEAFF.

This rearrangement joins TRBV4-3 to TRBJ1-2; no clear D. Germline V CDR1 and CDR2: LGHNA, YSLEER. The CDR3 totals 15 residues. V was clipped by 0 bases and J by 1 base, with 9 bases between them. CDR3 sequence: CASSQDRQYNYGYTF. CDR3 in DNA: TGCGCCAGCAGCCAAGATCGGCAGTATAACTATGGCTACACCTTC.

V gene TRBV30 combines with J gene TRBJ1-5, with 7 bases that match TRBD1. The ends lost 5 bases at V and 7 bases at J; junction bases unmatched: 11. This CDR3 comprises 14 residues. Germline V lookup: CDR1 GTSNPN, CDR2 SVGIG (reference sequence). CDR3 region: CAWGTRGYGQPQHF. CDR3 in DNA: TGTGCCTGGGGTACCAGGGGGTATGGGCAGCCCCAGCATTTT.

This chain links TRBV4-3 with TRBJ2-7; TRBD1 matches at 7 bases. Looked up from germline, CDR1 is LGHNA and CDR2 is YSLEER. CDR3 length: 15 residues. V dropped 0 bases and J dropped 2; count of bases not matched to a gene: 4. The CDR3 here is CASSQEGGLPYEQYF. CDR3 nucleotide sequence: TGCGCCAGCAGCCAAGAAGGGGGCTTACCCTACGAGCAGTACTTC.

This clone was seen only once. This chain uses TRBV29-1 with TRBJ1-1; tentative D call: TRBD1 (5 bases). The CDR3 is 12 amino acids. In germline, CDR1 is SQVTM, CDR2 ANQGSEA. V gave up 5 bases and J gave up 5 bases, with 12 bases separating them. Here the CDR3 reads CSVRRERTEAFF. The CDR3 DNA follows: TGCAGCGTTCGCAGGGAGCGGACTGAAGCTTTCTTT.

This clone was counted a few times. CDR3 amino acids: CASSPYRVQETQYF. CDR3 DNA sequence: TGTGCCAGCAGCCCTTATCGCGTCCAAGAGACCCAGTACTTC. The rearrangement uses TRBV14 and TRBJ2-5; no definite D call. From germline, CDR1 is SGHDN and CDR2 FVKESK. The CDR3 consists of 14 residues. Trimming cost V 4 bases and J 1 base, with 10 bases left between them.